Each of the 24 T cell receptor beta chains below was sequenced from the same sample in a study of OX40 agonist ivuxolimab in advanced cancers. Clones were sequenced by immunoSEQ multiplex PCR, and TCRdb holds only the in-frame ones, with some missing. Here the sample spans about 31,000 clones, 81% being singletons. The input for sequencing was CD4+ or CD8+ T cells sorted from blood, taken in a trial of the OX40 agonist ivuxolimab. The receptors here all came from an adult with an advanced solid tumor such as melanoma, head and neck, liver or kidney cancer.

This chain links TRBV2 with TRBJ2-5; TRBD2 agrees at 8 bases. V lost 10 bases to trimming and J lost 1 base; unmatched junction nucleotides: 5. Per the germline V gene, CDR1 is SNHLY and CDR2 is FYNNEI. The CDR3 covers 13 residues. This CDR3 reads CAKRGQVQETQYF. CDR3 nucleotide sequence: TGTGCCAAGCGGGGGCAGGTCCAAGAGACCCAGTACTTC.

This chain connects TRBV4-3 to TRBJ1-4; D not resolved. The CDR3 extends over 14 amino acids. From germline, CDR1 is LGHNA and CDR2 YSLEER. Between the trimmed V and J ends, which lost 5 bases and 8 bases, there was a span of 15 bases. This chain's CDR3 is CASSGGPAEEKLFF. As DNA, the CDR3 is TGCGCCAGCAGCGGAGGACCGGCCGAGGAAAAACTGTTTTTT.

This sequence joins TRBV19 and TRBJ1-1; D not resolved. Germline V gives CDR1 LNHDA, CDR2 SQIVND (reference sequence). V was trimmed by 7 bases and J by 9 bases, leaving 21 bases between them. CDR3 size: 14 residues. The CDR3 region has the DNA TGTGCCAGTAACACCCACGGGGAAAACAGCCAAGCTTTCTTT. Translating it yields CASNTHGENSQAFF.

In DNA, the CDR3 is TGTGCCAGCAGCTTGGAATGGGGGGCGCTGAGGACTGAAGCTTTCTTT. Protein: CASSLEWGALRTEAFF. The V call is TRBV5-8, the J call TRBJ1-1, with D maybe TRBD1 (6 bases). The V and J ends lost 0 bases and 5 bases respectively, with 17 bases between them. CDR3 length: 16 amino acids. CDR1 SGHTS and CDR2 YDEGEE come from the germline V gene.

The CDR3 bases are TGTGCCAGCAGCCCCAGAGGGGGGGCAGGAAACATTCAGTACTTC. This gives the protein CASSPRGGAGNIQYF. The V and J genes are TRBV7-2 and TRBJ2-4; possibly TRBD2 for D (7 bases). V lost 5 bases and J 6 bases, leaving 17 bases between the germline ends. CDR1 and CDR2 (germline): SGHTA, FQGNSA. The CDR3 extends over 15 amino acids.

V usage is TRBV7-8 and J usage is TRBJ2-3; 7 positions match TRBD2. Germline assignment: CDR1 SGHVS and CDR2 FQNEAQ. The trim removed 3 bases at V and 3 bases at J, leaving 6 bases unmatched. The CDR3 has 15 residues. CDR3 region: CASSFAGVMTDTQYF. CDR3 coding DNA: TGTGCCAGCAGCTTTGCGGGAGTAATGACAGATACGCAGTATTTT.

The chain recombines TRBV7-6 with TRBJ1-3; TRBD1 matches at 7 bases. V lost 8 bases, J lost 4 bases, and 8 bases stayed unmatched. The CDR3 runs to 14 residues. Germline CDR1 is SGHVS and CDR2 is FNYEAQ. The CDR3: CASSSPGQGNTIYF. CDR3 sequence (DNA): TGTGCCAGCTCCTCCCCGGGACAGGGAAACACCATATATTTT.

The chain links TRBV28 to TRBJ1-2; D gene uncertain. In germline, CDR1 is MDHEN, CDR2 SYDVKM. The V gene lost 5 bases and the J gene lost 2 bases, with 15 bases spanning the gap. The CDR3 loop spans 15 amino acids. This CDR3 reads CASSPHNTINYGYTF. The CDR3 DNA reads TGTGCCAGCAGTCCCCATAACACAATAAACTATGGCTACACCTTC.

The CDR3 sequence: CASSQDGRRKYETQYF. Here the CDR3 DNA reads TGTGCCAGCAGCCAAGATGGGCGGAGGAAATATGAGACCCAGTACTTC. The chain recombines TRBV14 with TRBJ2-5; TRBD2 might be the D (5 bases). The germline V gene encodes CDR1 SGHDN and CDR2 FVKESK. V was pared by 0 bases and J by 5 bases, with 16 bases between. The CDR3 covers 16 residues.

The V call is TRBV6-5, the J call TRBJ1-2, with D uncertain. Trimming left V 6 bases short and J 6 bases short, with 8 bases between. The CDR3 runs 11 residues. Per germline, CDR1 MNHEY and CDR2 SVGAGI. Here the CDR3 DNA reads TGTGCCAGCAGCCCCCTCCATGGCTACACCTTC. Translating it yields CASSPLHGYTF.

The V and J genes are TRBV6-5 and TRBJ2-7, with D unresolved. V was cut by 5 bases and J by 4 bases, with 12 bases left in between. The CDR3 loop spans 13 amino acids. CDR1 and CDR2 from the germline V gene are MNHEY and SVGAGI. CDR3 protein: CASSDPNRYEQYF. The DNA of the CDR3 is TGTGCCAGCAGTGATCCCAATAGGTACGAGCAGTACTTC.

The V gene is TRBV27, the J gene TRBJ1-2; 10 nucleotides align to TRBD1. The CDR3 is made up of 17 amino acids. Germline values: CDR1 MNHEY, CDR2 SMNVEV (reference sequence). V was clipped by 6 bases and J by 4 bases; unmatched bases: 14. The CDR3 here is CASSPPSLTGGGYGYTF. DNA for the CDR3: TGTGCCAGCAGCCCACCCAGCCTGACAGGGGGCGGCTATGGCTACACCTTC.

This clone showed up just once. V and J are TRBV27 and TRBJ1-1; D gene unclear. Germline values: CDR1 MNHEY, CDR2 SMNVEV (reference sequence). Trimming pared 3 bases from V and 5 bases from J, leaving 19 bases between. There are 16 residues in the CDR3. The CDR3 loop is CASSFLRTVVKTEAFF. The CDR3 bases are TGTGCCAGCAGTTTCCTCAGGACGGTGGTAAAGACTGAAGCTTTCTTT.

The chain employs TRBV30 and TRBJ1-5; D is unresolved. Per germline, CDR1 GTSNPN and CDR2 SVGIG (reference sequence). This CDR3 spans 14 amino acids. V was clipped by 0 bases and J by 4 bases, with 10 bases between them. The CDR3 region is CAWSVVLSNQPQHF. CDR3 DNA sequence: TGTGCCTGGAGTGTAGTGCTCTCTAATCAGCCCCAGCATTTT.

This chain joins TRBV7-3 and TRBJ1-1, with D possibly being TRBD1 (5 bases). Germline values: CDR1 SGHTA, CDR2 FQGTGA. Trimming took 1 base from V and 5 from J, leaving 11 bases between them. The CDR3 loop spans 14 amino acids. Here the CDR3 reads CASSLSGGGTEAFF. The CDR3 nucleotides are TGTGCCAGCAGCTTAAGTGGTGGGGGGACTGAAGCTTTCTTT.

This chain uses TRBV29-1 with TRBJ2-7, with D unclear. Germline V gives CDR1 SQVTM, CDR2 ANQGSEA. Deletions cut 7 bases from V and 3 bases from J, with 10 bases between. The CDR3 runs 11 residues. CDR3 residues: CSANDGYEQYF. CDR3 nucleotides: TGCAGCGCCAACGACGGCTACGAGCAGTACTTC.

This clone was counted only a few times. The chain links TRBV19 to TRBJ2-2, with D possibly matching TRBD1 (6 bases). Germline V lookup: CDR1 LNHDA, CDR2 SQIVND (reference sequence). There are 16 residues in the CDR3. With 1 base removed from V and 1 base from J, the gap between germline ends came to 10 bases. CDR3 coding DNA: TGTGCCAGTAGTATAGTACGAGGGGGGAACACCGGGGAGCTGTTTTTT. Translated: CASSIVRGGNTGELFF.

The chain has TRBV6-1 and TRBJ2-7; 8 bases line up with TRBD2. The V and J ends lost 0 bases and 3 bases, in that order; junction bases with no gene match: 4. CDR3 size: 15 residues. Germline-derived CDR1 and CDR2 are MNHNS and SASEGT. This CDR3 reads CASSEASGGLYEQYF. The CDR3 DNA reads as TGTGCCAGCAGTGAAGCAAGCGGGGGCCTCTACGAGCAGTACTTC.

Here the CDR3 reads CASSVMTRFKETQYF. For the CDR3, the DNA is TGTGCCAGCAGTGTGATGACTAGATTTAAAGAGACCCAGTACTTC. This chain links TRBV6-1 with TRBJ2-5; weak D call: TRBD2 (6 bases). V was cut by 4 bases and J by 3 bases, with 15 bases left in between. Germline lookup yields CDR1 MNHNS and CDR2 SASEGT. The CDR3 length is 15 residues.

The chain employs TRBV10-2 and TRBJ2-1, with TRBD1 identical over 8 bases. CDR1 and CDR2 from the germline V gene are WSHSY and SAAADI. The CDR3 is 15 amino acids. J lost 8 bases, V lost 0 bases, and 6 bases had no gene match. CDR3 DNA sequence: TGCGCCAGCAGTGAGTCTGGGCGGGACAGGCATGAGCAGTTCTTC. The encoded protein is CASSESGRDRHEQFF.

The chain couples TRBV7-3 to TRBJ2-1; tentative D call: TRBD1 (6 bases). Trimming shortened V by 1 base and J by 2 bases, and 9 bases separated the two germline ends. The germline CDR1 and CDR2 sequences are SGHTA and FQGTGA. CDR3 length equals 15 residues. The CDR3 protein is CASSLSGGPYNEQFF. Written as DNA, the CDR3 is TGTGCCAGCAGCTTAAGTGGGGGCCCCTACAATGAGCAGTTCTTC.

The chain employs TRBV18 and TRBJ1-1; TRBD1 agrees at 9 bases. Germline V gene lookup returns CDR1 KGHSH and CDR2 LQKENI. V was pared by 4 bases and J by 1 base, with 7 bases of the junction left unmatched. CDR3 length equals 16 residues. CDR3 sequence reads: CASSRGTGKRNTEAFF. DNA for the CDR3: TGTGCCAGCTCACGCGGGACAGGGAAGAGGAACACTGAAGCTTTCTTT.

The sample holds a few counts of this clone. The chain has TRBV5-4 and TRBJ2-7; tentatively, D is TRBD1 (5 bases). The CDR3 loop spans 14 amino acids. Trimming removed 0 bases at V and 3 bases at J, with 10 bases between. Per germline, CDR1 SGHNT and CDR2 YYREEE (reference sequence). CDR3 DNA: TGTGCCAGCAGCTTGGCTGCGACAGACTACGAGCAGTACTTC. It specifies CASSLAATDYEQYF.

V usage is TRBV11-2 and J usage is TRBJ2-2, with D hard to call. In germline, CDR1 is SGHAT, CDR2 FQNNGV. The CDR3 has 15 residues. V was pared by 0 bases and J by 3 bases, with 8 bases between. CDR3 DNA sequence: TGTGCCAGCAGCTTAGAGGCCAGTCACACCGGGGAGCTGTTTTTT. Its translation is CASSLEASHTGELFF.